This T cell receptor (beta chain) appears in the sequencing data of a study of blood T cell repertoires in COVID-19. For the study at large: Collection of acute and convalescent COVID-19 samples took place in the United States, Italy and Spain. PBMCs, B-cell-depleted T cells, or T cells provided the cDNA or gDNA that made up the material.

The CDR3 is 15 residues long. CDR1 and CDR2 (germline): SGHNT, YYREEE (reference sequence). The trim removed 4 bases at V and 0 bases at J, leaving 4 bases unmatched. Categorization into cohorts depended on clinical history that participants reported. Authors' data handling: Researchers report that nucleated cell counts were estimated from reference gene primer amplification. The protocol was immunoSEQ multiplex PCR, while the TCRdb copy is restricted to in-frame clones and leaves out a portion. The V and J calls and clone size are taken from that table; D and trimming were inferred from the DNA. There are 200,000 to 300,000 clones in the sample; over 80% occur only once, and about 0.95% lies in the top ten.

The receptor comes from a man aged 50 to 59 who had been exposed to COVID-19. The sequenced material came from PBMCs or T cells enriched from blood (not recorded which). The J gene is TRBJ1-3, the V gene TRBV5-4; TRBD1 aligns across 7 bases. Here the CDR3 DNA reads TGTGCCAGCAGCCCAGGGGGTCGCTCTGGAAACACCATATATTTT. Encoded protein: CASSPGGRSGNTIYF.